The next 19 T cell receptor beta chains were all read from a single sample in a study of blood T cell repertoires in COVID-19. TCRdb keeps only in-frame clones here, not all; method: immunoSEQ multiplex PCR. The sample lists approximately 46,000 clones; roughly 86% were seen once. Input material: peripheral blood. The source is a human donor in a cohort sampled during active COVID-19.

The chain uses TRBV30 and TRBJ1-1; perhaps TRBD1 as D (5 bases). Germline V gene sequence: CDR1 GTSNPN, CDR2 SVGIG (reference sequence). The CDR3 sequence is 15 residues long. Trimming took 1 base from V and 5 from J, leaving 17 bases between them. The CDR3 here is CAWSGGRSGGTEAFF. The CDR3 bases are TGTGCCTGGAGTGGAGGACGGTCCGGGGGGACTGAAGCTTTCTTT.

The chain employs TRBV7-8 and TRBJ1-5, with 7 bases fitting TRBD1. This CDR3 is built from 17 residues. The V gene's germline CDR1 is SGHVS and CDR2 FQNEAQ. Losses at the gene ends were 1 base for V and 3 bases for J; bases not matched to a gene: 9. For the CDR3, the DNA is TGTGCCAGCAGCTTAGGATTGTGGGACAGTTACAATCAGCCCCAGCATTTT. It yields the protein CASSLGLWDSYNQPQHF.

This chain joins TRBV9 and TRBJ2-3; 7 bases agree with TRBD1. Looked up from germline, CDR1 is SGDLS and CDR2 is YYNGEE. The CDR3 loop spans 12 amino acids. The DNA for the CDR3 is TGTAGGGGTGAGGGGGCTGGAGATACGCAGTATTTT. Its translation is CRGEGAGDTQYF.

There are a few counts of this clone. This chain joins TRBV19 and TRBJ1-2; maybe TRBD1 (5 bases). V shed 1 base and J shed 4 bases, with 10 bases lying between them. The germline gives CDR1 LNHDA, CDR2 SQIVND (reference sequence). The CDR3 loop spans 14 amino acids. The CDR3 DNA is TGTGCCAGTAGTATAGGACAGCCCCGCTATGGCTACACCTTC. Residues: CASSIGQPRYGYTF. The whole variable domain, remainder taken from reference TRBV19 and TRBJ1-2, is DGGITQSPKYLFRKEGQNVTLSCEQNLNHDAMYWYRQDPGQGLRLIYYSQIVNDFQKGDIAEGYSVSREKKESFPLTVTSAQKNPTAFYLCASSIGQPRYGYTFGSGTRLTVV.

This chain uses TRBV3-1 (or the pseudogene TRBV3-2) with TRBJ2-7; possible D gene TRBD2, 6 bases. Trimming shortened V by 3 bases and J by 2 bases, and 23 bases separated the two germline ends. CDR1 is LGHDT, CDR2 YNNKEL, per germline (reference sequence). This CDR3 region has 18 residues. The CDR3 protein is CASSQLRDSSPPPYEQYF. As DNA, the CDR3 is TGTGCCAGCAGCCAGCTCCGGGACTCATCCCCTCCCCCCTACGAGCAGTACTTC.

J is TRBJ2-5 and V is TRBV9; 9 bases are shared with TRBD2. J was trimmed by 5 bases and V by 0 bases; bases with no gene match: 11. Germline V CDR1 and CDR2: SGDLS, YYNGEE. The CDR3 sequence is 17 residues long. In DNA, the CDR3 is TGTGCCAGCAGCGTAGGGGGCGGGGGGGGCACCCGGGAGACCCAGTACTTC. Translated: CASSVGGGGGTRETQYF. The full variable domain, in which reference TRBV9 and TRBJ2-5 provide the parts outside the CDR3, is DSGVTQTPKHLITATGQRVTLRCSPRSGDLSVYWYQQSLDQGLQFLIQYYNGEERAKGNILERFSAQQFPDLHSELNLSSLELGDSALYFCASSVGGGGGTRETQYFGPGTRLLVL.

The CDR3 protein is CASSLVSGGGYTF. As DNA, the CDR3 is TGTGCCAGCAGCTTGGTATCCGGAGGCGGCTACACCTTC. The V gene is TRBV5-4, the J gene TRBJ1-2; D ambiguous. Germline V gene sequence: CDR1 SGHNT, CDR2 YYREEE (reference sequence). Trimming took off 0 bases at V and 8 bases at J, with 11 bases between the two ends. CDR3 length equals 13 residues.

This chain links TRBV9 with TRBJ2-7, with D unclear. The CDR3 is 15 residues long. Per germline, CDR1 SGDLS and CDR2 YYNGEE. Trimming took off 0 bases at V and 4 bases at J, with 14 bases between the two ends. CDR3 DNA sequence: TGTGCCAGCAGCGTAGGATACAGTGGATTTTACGAGCAGTACTTC. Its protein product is CASSVGYSGFYEQYF. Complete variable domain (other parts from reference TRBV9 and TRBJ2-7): DSGVTQTPKHLITATGQRVTLRCSPRSGDLSVYWYQQSLDQGLQFLIQYYNGEERAKGNILERFSAQQFPDLHSELNLSSLELGDSALYFCASSVGYSGFYEQYFGPGTRLTVT.

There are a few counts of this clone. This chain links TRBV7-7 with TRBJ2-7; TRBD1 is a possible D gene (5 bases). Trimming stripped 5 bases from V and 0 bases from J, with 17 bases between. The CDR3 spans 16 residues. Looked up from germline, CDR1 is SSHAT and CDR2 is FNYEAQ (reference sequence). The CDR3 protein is CASSPSPTVGSYEQYF. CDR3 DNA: TGTGCCAGCAGCCCGTCCCCGACAGTAGGCTCCTACGAGCAGTACTTC.

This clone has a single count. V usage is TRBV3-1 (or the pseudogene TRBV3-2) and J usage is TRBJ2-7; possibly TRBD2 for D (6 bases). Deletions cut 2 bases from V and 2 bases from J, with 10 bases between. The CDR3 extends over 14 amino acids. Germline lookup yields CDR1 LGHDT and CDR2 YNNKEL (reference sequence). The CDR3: CASSQWGEPYEQYF. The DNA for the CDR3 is TGTGCCAGCAGCCAATGGGGGGAACCCTACGAGCAGTACTTC.

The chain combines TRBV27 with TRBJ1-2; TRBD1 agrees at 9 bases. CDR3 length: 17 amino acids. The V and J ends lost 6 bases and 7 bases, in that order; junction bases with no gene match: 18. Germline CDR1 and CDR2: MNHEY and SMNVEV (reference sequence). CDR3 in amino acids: CASSPQGQGLLVGGYTF. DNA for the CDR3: TGTGCCAGCAGCCCCCAAGGACAGGGGTTGTTAGTTGGTGGCTACACCTTC.

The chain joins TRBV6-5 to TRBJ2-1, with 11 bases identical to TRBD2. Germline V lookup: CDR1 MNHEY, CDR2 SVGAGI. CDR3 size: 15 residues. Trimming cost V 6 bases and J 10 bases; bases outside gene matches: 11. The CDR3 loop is CASRVAGGTPEEQFF. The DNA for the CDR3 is TGTGCCAGCAGGGTAGCGGGGGGGACCCCGGAGGAGCAGTTCTTC.

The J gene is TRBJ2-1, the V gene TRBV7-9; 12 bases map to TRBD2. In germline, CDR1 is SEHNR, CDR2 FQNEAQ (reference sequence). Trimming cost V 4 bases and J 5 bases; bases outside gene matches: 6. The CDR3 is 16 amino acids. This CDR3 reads CASSSRTSGIDNEQFF. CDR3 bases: TGTGCCAGCAGCTCCCGGACTAGCGGGATCGACAATGAGCAGTTCTTC.

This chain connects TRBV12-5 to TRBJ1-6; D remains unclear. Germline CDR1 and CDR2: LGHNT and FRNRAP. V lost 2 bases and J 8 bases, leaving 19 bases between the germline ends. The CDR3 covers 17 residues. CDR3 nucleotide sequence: TGTGCTAGTGGTTTGTGGGCTGGGGAAGTCGGGGATTCACCCCTCCACTTT. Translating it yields CASGLWAGEVGDSPLHF.

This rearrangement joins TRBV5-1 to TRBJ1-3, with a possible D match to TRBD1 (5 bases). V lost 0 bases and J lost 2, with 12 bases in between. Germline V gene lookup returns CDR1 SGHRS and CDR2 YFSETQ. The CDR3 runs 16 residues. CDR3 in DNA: TGCGCCAGCAGCTTGGACCCAGGGCTTGCTGGAAACACCATATATTTT. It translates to CASSLDPGLAGNTIYF.

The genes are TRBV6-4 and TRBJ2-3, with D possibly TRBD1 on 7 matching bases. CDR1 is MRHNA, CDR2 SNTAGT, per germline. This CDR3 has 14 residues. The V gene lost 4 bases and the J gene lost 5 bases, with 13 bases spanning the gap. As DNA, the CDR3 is TGTGCCAGCAGTGGACAGGGAGGTATAGATACGCAGTATTTT. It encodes CASSGQGGIDTQYF.

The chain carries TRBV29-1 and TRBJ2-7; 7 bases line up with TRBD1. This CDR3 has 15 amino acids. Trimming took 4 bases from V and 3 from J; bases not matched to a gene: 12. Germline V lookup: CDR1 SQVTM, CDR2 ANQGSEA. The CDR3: CSVVGGQASLYEQYF. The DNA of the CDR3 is TGCAGCGTTGTCGGTGGACAGGCCTCCCTCTACGAGCAGTACTTC.

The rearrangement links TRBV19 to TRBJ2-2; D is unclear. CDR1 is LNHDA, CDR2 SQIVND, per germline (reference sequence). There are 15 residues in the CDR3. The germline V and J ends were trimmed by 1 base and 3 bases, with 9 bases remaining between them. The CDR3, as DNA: TGTGCCAGTAGTATAGGCGGAGTGGACACCGGGGAGCTGTTTTTT. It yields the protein CASSIGGVDTGELFF.

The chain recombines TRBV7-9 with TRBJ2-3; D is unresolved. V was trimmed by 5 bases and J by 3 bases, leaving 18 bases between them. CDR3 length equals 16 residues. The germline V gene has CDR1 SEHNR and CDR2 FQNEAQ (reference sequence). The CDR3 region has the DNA TGTGCCAGCAGCCCCCATCGGGTGGCGGTGACAGATACGCAGTATTTT. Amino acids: CASSPHRVAVTDTQYF.